The rows below give T cell receptor beta chains drawn from one sample of a study of CD8 T cells in Susac syndrome. Via MiXCR, TCRdb re-called the immunoSEQ multiplex PCR reads, giving one row per CDR3 protein. The sample lists approximately 150,000 distinct CDR3 sequences, 94% occurring once. Specimen: CD4+ T cells from PBMCs. All receptors come from a human donor in good health. Both conserved end residues are part of each CDR3. A D gene is named only where the DNA matches it firmly. Size is omitted from some rows. Given values are once, few, many or a class for expanded clones.

>TRBD2|-|TRBJ2-3|TRBV5-1
CASSSLGAGGVTGATDTQYF
TGCGCCAGCAGCTCCCTAGGGGCGGGAGGAGTGACGGGAGCCACAGATACGCAGTATTTT
>-|-|TRBJ1-1|TRBV11-2
CASSGSSLTEAFF
TGTGCCAGCAGCGGGTCTTCCCTCACTGAAGCTTTCTTT
>-|once|TRBJ2-1|TRBV3-1
CASSQRGKDEQFF
TGTGCCAGCAGCCAAAGGGGGAAGGATGAGCAGTTCTTC
>TRBD1|-|TRBJ2-1|TRBV29-1
CSVGQGGQYNEQFF
TGCAGCGTTGGACAGGGGGGACAGTACAATGAGCAGTTCTTC
>TRBD2|-|TRBJ2-1|TRBV20-1
CSASGTRDEQFF
TGCAGTGCTTCCGGGACTAGGGATGAGCAGTTCTTC
>TRBD1|once|TRBJ2-5|TRBV19
CATKQTGGEETQYF
TGTGCCACCAAACAGACAGGGGGCGAAGAGACCCAGTACTTC
>-|-|TRBJ2-3|TRBV12-3/TRBV12-4
CASSFRASDTQYF
TGTGCCAGCAGTTTTCGGGCCTCAGATACGCAGTATTTT
>-|-|TRBJ2-3|TRBV19
CASRASSTDTQYF
TGTGCCAGTAGAGCTTCTAGCACAGATACGCAGTATTTT
>TRBD2|-|TRBJ2-5|TRBV4-2
CASSQDFARTSGRWETQYF
TGTGCCAGCAGCCAAGATTTTGCCCGGACTAGCGGGAGATGGGAGACCCAGTACTTC
>-|-|TRBJ2-5|TRBV2
CASSGPGIQETQYF
TGTGCCAGCAGTGGACCCGGGATCCAGGAGACCCAGTACTTC
>TRBD2|-|TRBJ2-3|TRBV7-9
CASSSQRGFTDTQYF
TGTGCCAGCAGCTCCCAGCGGGGCTTTACAGATACGCAGTATTTT
>-|-|TRBJ1-2|TRBV3-1
CASSPGRRDGYTF
TGTGCCAGCAGCCCGGGACGGAGAGATGGCTACACCTTC
>-|-|TRBJ1-2|TRBV6-6
CASRQGRGYGYTF
TGTGCCAGCAGACAGGGCCGTGGTTATGGCTACACCTTC
>TRBD2|-|TRBJ2-1|TRBV30
CAWRRLAGREQFF
TGTGCCTGGAGAAGGCTAGCGGGACGTGAGCAGTTCTTC
>-|-|TRBJ2-3|TRBV5-1
CASRILISDTQYF
TGCGCCAGCAGGATTTTGATTTCGGATACGCAGTATTTT
>TRBD1|-|TRBJ2-7|TRBV19
CASSPRGRTGSYEQYF
TGTGCCAGTAGTCCAAGGGGAAGGACAGGGTCCTACGAGCAGTACTTC
>TRBD2|-|TRBJ2-1|TRBV30
CAWMRGKGDEQFF
TGTGCCTGGATGCGGGGGAAAGGGGATGAGCAGTTCTTC
>-|-|TRBJ2-7|TRBV5-1
CASSGQLEQYF
TGCGCCAGCAGCGGACAGCTCGAGCAGTACTTC
>-|-|TRBJ1-5|TRBV28
CASSPRASAQHF
TGTGCCAGCAGTCCCCGGGCTTCGGCCCAGCATTTT
>-|-|TRBJ1-5|TRBV12-3/TRBV12-4
CASSLSGDQPQHF
TGTGCCAGCAGTTTATCAGGGGATCAGCCCCAGCATTTT
>-|-|TRBJ1-1|TRBV6-6
CASSQPLKPTVTEAFF
TGTGCCAGCAGTCAACCCCTTAAACCGACAGTCACTGAAGCTTTCTTT
>-|-|TRBJ2-7|TRBV19
CASGGHVSYEQYF
TGTGCCAGTGGAGGACACGTGTCCTACGAGCAGTACTTC
>TRBD2|-|TRBJ2-7|TRBV5-4
CASSHSSGSTNEQYF
TGTGCCAGCAGCCATAGTAGCGGGAGTACAAACGAGCAGTACTTC
>-|-|TRBJ2-7|TRBV2
CASRRWGPEEQYF
TGTGCCAGCAGACGGTGGGGCCCTGAAGAGCAGTACTTC
>-|-|TRBJ2-2|TRBV12-3/TRBV12-4
CASSLAGSPGELFF
TGTGCCAGCAGTTTAGCAGGGAGCCCCGGGGAGCTGTTTTTT
>-|-|TRBJ2-3|TRBV2
CASSARGQRGADTQYF
TGTGCCAGCAGCGCAAGGGGACAACGGGGCGCAGATACGCAGTATTTT
>-|-|TRBJ2-7|TRBV29-1
CSVVGYEQYF
TGCAGCGTTGTAGGCTACGAGCAGTACTTC
>TRBD1|-|TRBJ2-7|TRBV12-3/TRBV12-4
CASSFWSGTGPYEQYF
TGTGCCAGCAGTTTCTGGTCAGGGACAGGTCCCTACGAGCAGTACTTC
>TRBD2|-|TRBJ2-3|TRBV3-1
CASSQVIAGRDTQYF
TGTGCCAGCAGCCAAGTTATAGCGGGAAGAGATACGCAGTATTTT
>-|-|TRBJ1-4|TRBV4-2
CASSPHRESTNEKLFF
TGTGCCAGCAGCCCCCACAGGGAATCAACTAATGAAAAACTGTTTTTT
>TRBD1|-|TRBJ2-7|TRBV3-1
CASSPRDRDPHEQYF
TGTGCCAGCAGCCCCCGGGACAGGGACCCTCACGAGCAGTACTTC
>-|-|TRBJ2-7|TRBV3-1
CASSHRGFYEQYF
TGTGCCAGCAGCCACCGGGGATTCTACGAGCAGTACTTC
>TRBD2|-|TRBJ2-7|TRBV7-2
CASSLATSGRLYEQYF
TGTGCCAGCAGCTTAGCCACTAGCGGGAGGCTCTACGAGCAGTACTTC
>-|once|TRBJ2-7|TRBV6-1
CASSEWSQGYEQYF
TGTGCCAGCAGTGAATGGTCCCAGGGATACGAGCAGTACTTC
>-|-|TRBJ2-7|TRBV20-1
CSARRQATYEQYF
TGCAGTGCTAGGCGGCAGGCCACCTACGAGCAGTACTTC
>TRBD2|-|TRBJ2-1|TRBV29-1
CSVGGRAYNEQFF
TGCAGCGTTGGAGGGAGGGCCTACAATGAGCAGTTCTTC
>TRBD1|-|TRBJ2-7|TRBV10-3
CAINDRGSEQYF
TGTGCCATCAATGACAGGGGAAGCGAGCAGTACTTC
>-|-|TRBJ1-4|TRBV15
CATSGTRWEKLFF
TGTGCCACCAGCGGGACCCGCTGGGAAAAACTGTTTTTT
>TRBD2|-|TRBJ2-5|TRBV24-1
CATSGLAGERSLPQETQYF
TGTGCCACCAGCGGACTAGCGGGAGAGCGATCACTCCCACAAGAGACCCAGTACTTC
>-|-|TRBJ1-1|TRBV30
CAWSGRPSQNTEAFF
TGTGCCTGGAGTGGGAGACCCTCACAGAACACTGAAGCTTTCTTT
>-|once|TRBJ2-7|TRBV5-4
CASSLGLLVYEQYF
TGTGCCAGCAGCTTAGGGCTCCTCGTCTACGAGCAGTACTTC
>TRBD2|once|TRBJ2-1|TRBV7-2
CASSSLRLANNEQFF
TGTGCCAGCAGCTCCCTACGACTAGCCAACAATGAGCAGTTCTTC
>-|-|TRBJ2-1|TRBV6-1
CASSSRWSRGNEQFF
TGTGCCAGCAGTTCCCGGTGGAGCCGGGGGAATGAGCAGTTCTTC
>-|-|TRBJ2-1|TRBV29-1
CSVELQKDNEQFF
TGCAGCGTTGAGCTTCAAAAGGACAATGAGCAGTTCTTC
>-|-|TRBJ1-2|TRBV19
CASSILQSSNYGYTF
TGTGCCAGTAGTATCCTACAGTCCTCTAACTATGGCTACACCTTC
>TRBD2|-|TRBJ2-2|TRBV7-9
CASSSWTSSGELFF
TGTGCCAGCAGCTCATGGACTAGCAGCGGGGAGCTGTTTTTT
>TRBD2|-|TRBJ2-3|TRBV3-1
CASSQGTSASTDTQYF
TGTGCCAGCAGCCAAGGAACTAGCGCCAGCACAGATACGCAGTATTTT
>TRBD1|-|TRBJ2-7|TRBV9
CASSVFDRGDRYEQYF
TGTGCCAGCAGCGTATTTGACAGGGGGGATAGGTACGAGCAGTACTTC
>TRBD1|-|TRBJ1-1|TRBV30
CAWSGTVTEAFF
TGTGCCTGGAGCGGGACAGTCACTGAAGCTTTCTTT
>-|-|TRBJ2-2|TRBV28
CASTPPDRTGELFF
TGTGCCAGCACCCCTCCCGACAGGACCGGGGAGCTGTTTTTT
>TRBD1|once|TRBJ1-2|TRBV5-4
CASSPGQGRVGGYTF
TGTGCCAGCAGCCCCGGACAGGGAAGAGTTGGTGGCTACACCTTC
>-|-|TRBJ1-1|TRBV10-3
CAISERDSNTEAFF
TGTGCCATCAGTGAGAGGGACTCAAACACTGAAGCTTTCTTT
>-|few|TRBJ2-3|TRBV2
CASSAGSHSTDTQYF
TGTGCCAGCTCTGCAGGCTCTCACAGCACAGATACGCAGTATTTT
>TRBD1|-|TRBJ1-1|TRBV2
CASSRTGVGTEAFF
TGTGCCAGCTCAAGGACAGGGGTTGGAACTGAAGCTTTCTTT
>-|once|TRBJ2-3|TRBV7-9
CASSPQTAQYF
TGTGCCAGCAGCCCCCAGACCGCGCAGTATTTT